Listed below are T cell receptor beta chains from one sample, sequenced in a study of preoperative IRX-2 immunotherapy in early breast cancer. Method: immunoSEQ multiplex PCR; TCRdb's copy keeps in-frame clones and lacks some. This table holds some 42,000 clones, around 82% found once. The sample in question was lymph node tissue, obtained after IRX-2 immunotherapy. The receptors were gathered from a human donor with breast cancer. Both conserved end residues are part of each CDR3. Fields, in order: J gene, V gene, CDR3 protein.

>TRBJ1-1|TRBV5-1
CASSLQQGAGTEAFF
>TRBJ1-5|TRBV6-8
CAIQDRFYSNQPQHF
>TRBJ1-2|TRBV9
CASSEARRQAFYGYTF
>TRBJ2-1|TRBV6-4
CASTLYNEQFF
>TRBJ1-5|TRBV19
CASRGSVSNQPQHF
>TRBJ1-3|TRBV6-8
CASRTDGNTIYF
>TRBJ1-1|TRBV7-1
CASRSVGNTEAFF
>TRBJ2-5|TRBV6-7
CASSKDRAQETQYF
>TRBJ1-2|TRBV11-3
CASSLLGQLYGYTF
>TRBJ1-2|TRBV5-1
CASSLESGPNYGYTF
>TRBJ1-3|TRBV11-3
CASSFDFYARADSGNTIYF
>TRBJ2-7|TRBV6-1
CASSEDRQGWGSYEQYF
>TRBJ2-7|TRBV11-3
CASSLRDRGYEQYF
>TRBJ1-1|TRBV6-8
CASSYSGVGVATEAFF
>TRBJ1-6|TRBV7-6
CASSLWTGGYSPLHF
>TRBJ1-6|TRBV30
CAWSDYAGDFSYNSPLHF
>TRBJ2-2|TRBV5-1
CASSTRDPRVKTGELFF
>TRBJ2-1|TRBV11-3
CASSLSHTVLDEQFF
>TRBJ1-6|TRBV6-4
CAISEPDSPLHF
>TRBJ1-1|TRBV6-8
CAISGTGTGRPEAFF
>TRBJ2-7|TRBV6-8
CASSDGQGAYEQYF
>TRBJ2-7|TRBV28
CASGTGVVEQYF
>TRBJ2-7|TRBV5-1
CASSGGQGPDEQYF
>TRBJ2-7|TRBV6-8
CASSYAGPPSYEQYF
>TRBJ2-7|TRBV5-1
CASSLDRGSTYEQYF
>TRBJ2-5|TRBV11-3
CASQALTGTGQETQYF
>TRBJ2-7|TRBV2
CASTPESHEQYF
>TRBJ2-7|TRBV19
CASSYDRGYEQYF